Below, 21 T cell receptor beta chains from the same sample are listed, as sequenced in a study of blood T cell repertoires in COVID-19. Sequencing was performed with immunoSEQ multiplex PCR; in TCRdb, only in-frame clones are kept and a portion is missing. This repertoire shows roughly 300,000 clones, 85% found once; its top ten account for under 3%. The sample taken for sequencing was PBMCs or T cells enriched from blood (not recorded which). These receptor sequences come from a woman aged 45-65 years who had recovered from COVID-19.

CDR3 residues: CASSVDERTSGVTDTQYF. The CDR3 DNA reads TGTGCCAGCAGCGTAGATGAGCGGACTAGCGGAGTCACAGATACGCAGTATTTT. This sequence joins TRBV9 and TRBJ2-3; 10 nucleotides line up with TRBD2. Germline CDR1 and CDR2: SGDLS and YYNGEE. Unmatched junction bases numbered 9, after V lost 0 bases and J lost 2 bases. This CDR3 region has 18 residues.

The chain employs TRBV9 and TRBJ2-2; TRBD1 matches 8 bases. From germline, CDR1 is SGDLS and CDR2 YYNGEE. This CDR3 comprises 17 residues. V lost 4 bases and J lost 5; bases outside the gene matches: 13. CDR3 coding DNA: TGTGCCAGCAGCCCATCCAGGGGGCTGACAGTAACCGGGGAGCTGTTTTTT. Translating gives CASSPSRGLTVTGELFF. The full variable domain, its missing parts supplied by reference TRBV9 and TRBJ2-2, is DSGVTQTPKHLITATGQRVTLRCSPRSGDLSVYWYQQSLDQGLQFLIQYYNGEERAKGNILERFSAQQFPDLHSELNLSSLELGDSALYFCASSPSRGLTVTGELFFGEGSRLTVL.

The chain employs TRBV6-1 and TRBJ1-5; D is uncertain. Germline V gene sequence: CDR1 MNHNS, CDR2 SASEGT. This CDR3 contains 16 residues. V shed 4 bases and J shed 3 bases, with 16 bases lying between them. CDR3 bases: TGTGCCAGCAGTGCTGTAGGTGGGGAGTACAATCAGCCCCAGCATTTT. Protein: CASSAVGGEYNQPQHF.

V is TRBV25-1 and J is TRBJ1-2, with D perhaps matching TRBD1 (5 bases). Per the germline V gene, CDR1 is MGHDK and CDR2 is SYGVNS. V gave up 9 bases and J gave up 8 bases, with 16 bases separating them. This CDR3 spans 12 amino acids. The CDR3 DNA reads as TGTGCCAGTGGGGCGTGGGGATGGGGCTACACCTTC. Amino acid sequence: CASGAWGWGYTF.

The chain combines TRBV29-1 with TRBJ1-4; possible D gene TRBD1, 6 bases. The CDR3 consists of 13 residues. Germline assignment: CDR1 SQVTM and CDR2 ANQGSEA. V was shortened by 5 bases and J by 5 bases, with 12 bases between the two germline ends. CDR3 DNA sequence: TGCAGCGTTAGACAGGTGTCCAATGAAAAACTGTTTTTT. Translated, it gives CSVRQVSNEKLFF.

This chain joins TRBV27 and TRBJ1-5; possibly TRBD1 for D (6 bases). The CDR3 contains 14 residues. V gave up 8 bases and J gave up 7 bases, with 18 bases separating them. Germline CDR1 MNHEY, CDR2 SMNVEV (reference sequence). Here the CDR3 DNA reads TGTGCCAGCCGCCGCGGACAGAATATACAGCCCCAGCATTTT. It is translated as CASRRGQNIQPQHF.

This chain uses TRBV7-6 with TRBJ1-2; 7 bases align to TRBD1. V shed 5 bases and J 0 bases; nucleotides not matched to a gene: 6. The CDR3 sequence is 15 residues long. Germline V gene lookup returns CDR1 SGHVS and CDR2 FNYEAQ. CDR3 coding DNA: TGTGCCAGCAGCGCCAAGACAGGGACTAACTATGGCTACACCTTC. Amino acids: CASSAKTGTNYGYTF.

CDR3 amino acids: CASSPTQVNYGYTF. Written as DNA, the CDR3 is TGCGCCAGCAGCCCAACTCAGGTTAACTATGGCTACACCTTC. This chain connects TRBV5-1 to TRBJ1-2; D is undetermined. With 4 bases removed from V and 1 base from J, the gap between germline ends came to 11 bases. CDR1 SGHRS and CDR2 YFSETQ come from the germline V gene. The CDR3 extends over 14 amino acids. Drawing the rest from reference TRBV5-1 and TRBJ1-2, the complete variable domain is KAGVTQTPRYLIKTRGQQVTLSCSPISGHRSVSWYQQTPGQGLQFLFEYFSETQRNKGNFPGRFSGRQFSNSRSEMNVSTLELGDSALYLCASSPTQVNYGYTFGSGTRLTVV.

The chain uses TRBV9 and TRBJ2-5, with 9 bases lining up with TRBD2. Germline V gene sequence: CDR1 SGDLS, CDR2 YYNGEE. This CDR3 spans 16 amino acids. The V segment lost 3 bases and the J segment 7 bases; nucleotides outside the gene matches: 13. The DNA of the CDR3 is TGTGCCAGCAGCGATCGGCTAGCGGGGCATACTGGGACCCAGTACTTC. Its translation is CASSDRLAGHTGTQYF.

The rearrangement uses TRBV27 and TRBJ2-3; TRBD2 aligns across 9 bases. The trim removed 6 bases at V and 1 base at J, leaving 5 bases unmatched. CDR1 and CDR2 from the germline V gene are MNHEY and SMNVEV (reference sequence). There are 15 residues in the CDR3. The chain's CDR3 is CASRLVAGGTDTQYF. The DNA of the CDR3 is TGTGCCAGCAGATTAGTAGCGGGGGGCACAGATACGCAGTATTTT.

The chain combines TRBV7-9 with TRBJ2-3; TRBD2 matches 7 bases. This CDR3 has 13 residues. With 5 bases clipped from V and 6 bases from J, the junction kept 5 bases outside the gene matches. Germline V gene lookup returns CDR1 SEHNR and CDR2 FQNEAQ (reference sequence). The CDR3 is CASSLEAGDTQYF. In DNA form, the CDR3 reads TGTGCCAGCAGCCTAGAAGCGGGGGATACGCAGTATTTT.

As for this clone: A clone one base away is much larger, so this may be a read error. Additional DNA sequences in this sample encode the identical CDR3. The V call is TRBV7-9, the J call TRBJ2-3; 9 positions match TRBD1. The germline V gene encodes CDR1 SEHNR and CDR2 FQNEAQ (reference sequence). The ends lost 3 bases at V and 4 bases at J; junction bases unmatched: 2. This CDR3 contains 14 residues. The chain's CDR3 is CASSLTGGADTQYF. The CDR3 DNA is TGTGCCAGCAGCTTGACAGGGGGGGCAGATACGCAGTATTTT. Using reference TRBV7-9 and TRBJ2-3 for the parts outside the CDR3, the full variable domain is DTGVSQNPRHKITKRGQNVTFRCDPISEHNRLYWYRQTLGQGPEFLTYFQNEAQLEKSRLLSDRFSAERPKGSFSTLEIQRTEQGDSAMYLCASSLTGGADTQYFGPGTRLTVL.

The chain combines TRBV15 with TRBJ1-4; tentatively, D is TRBD1 (6 bases). V was clipped by 2 bases and J by 4 bases, with 11 bases between them. The CDR3 covers 15 residues. The germline gives CDR1 LNHNV, CDR2 YYDKDF (reference sequence). CDR3 sequence reads: CATSRLGQLNEKLFF. In DNA form, the CDR3 reads TGTGCCACCAGCAGACTCGGACAGCTTAATGAAAAACTGTTTTTT. Together with reference TRBV15 and TRBJ1-4, the CDR3 gives the full variable domain: DAMVIQNPRYQVTQFGKPVTLSCSQTLNHNVMYWYQQKSSQAPKLLFHYYDKDFNNEADTPDNFQSRRPNTSFCFLDIRSPGLGDTAMYLCATSRLGQLNEKLFFGSGTQLSVL.

The rearrangement joins TRBV5-1 to TRBJ2-4; TRBD2 aligns across 7 bases. V lost 2 bases, J lost 4 bases, and 6 bases stayed unmatched. CDR3 length: 15 amino acids. The germline V gene has CDR1 SGHRS and CDR2 YFSETQ. The CDR3 DNA reads TGCGCCAGCAGCTTAGCGCCCGGGGGGAAAAACATTCAGTACTTC. Amino acid sequence: CASSLAPGGKNIQYF. Complete variable domain (other parts from reference TRBV5-1 and TRBJ2-4): KAGVTQTPRYLIKTRGQQVTLSCSPISGHRSVSWYQQTPGQGLQFLFEYFSETQRNKGNFPGRFSGRQFSNSRSEMNVSTLELGDSALYLCASSLAPGGKNIQYFGAGTRLSVL.

The CDR3: CASSFLREATNEKLFF. CDR3 nucleotide sequence: TGTGCCAGCAGCTTTTTAAGGGAGGCAACTAATGAAAAACTGTTTTTT. The chain joins TRBV5-8 to TRBJ1-4; D remains ambiguous. V was trimmed by 2 bases and J by 0 bases, leaving 11 bases between them. The CDR3 covers 16 residues. Germline V gene lookup returns CDR1 SGHTS and CDR2 YDEGEE.

The gene calls are TRBV27 and TRBJ1-4; D remains ambiguous. The CDR3 loop spans 14 amino acids. Germline lookup yields CDR1 MNHEY and CDR2 SMNVEV (reference sequence). V was trimmed by 5 bases and J by 4 bases, leaving 11 bases between them. CDR3 loop: CASSGLTFNEKLFF. Here the CDR3 DNA reads TGTGCCAGCAGTGGGCTTACCTTTAATGAAAAACTGTTTTTT.

This clone was observed a single time. The genes are TRBV5-5 and TRBJ2-1, with 9 bases that match TRBD2. Germline loops: CDR1 SGHKS, CDR2 YYEKEE (reference sequence). There are 14 residues in the CDR3. The junction had 0 bases not matched to a gene; V was cut back by 0 bases and J by 5 bases. The CDR3 bases are TGTGCCAGCAGCTTGGGACTAGCGGACAATGAGCAGTTCTTC. It translates to CASSLGLADNEQFF.

The chain combines TRBV2 with TRBJ2-3, with D perhaps matching TRBD1 (6 bases). From germline, CDR1 is SNHLY and CDR2 FYNNEI. The V gene lost 4 bases and the J gene lost 7 bases, with 9 bases spanning the gap. This CDR3 contains 12 residues. CDR3 sequence reads: CASSARGYTQYF. The DNA of the CDR3 is TGTGCCAGCAGTGCCAGGGGTTATACGCAGTATTTT.

This clone was recorded only once. V is TRBV7-9 and J is TRBJ1-4; perhaps TRBD1 as D (6 bases). Germline V gene sequence: CDR1 SEHNR, CDR2 FQNEAQ (reference sequence). V was cut by 3 bases and J by 6 bases, with 11 bases left in between. CDR3 length equals 14 residues. CDR3 bases: TGTGCCAGCAGCTTTGGAGGGGGGGATGAAAAACTGTTTTTT. Translating it yields CASSFGGGDEKLFF.

The chain couples TRBV27 to TRBJ1-1; no definite D call. V dropped 5 bases and J dropped 3 bases, with 10 bases sitting between them. Looked up from germline, CDR1 is MNHEY and CDR2 is SMNVEV (reference sequence). CDR3 length equals 13 residues. CDR3 coding DNA: TGTGCCAGCAGTCGAGGGTTTGACACTGAAGCTTTCTTT. Protein: CASSRGFDTEAFF.

The chain joins TRBV24-1 to TRBJ2-3; 10 nucleotides match TRBD2. V gave up 0 bases and J gave up 5 bases; unmatched junction bases: 10. CDR1 and CDR2 from the germline V gene are KGHDR and SFDVKD. The CDR3 runs 18 residues. CDR3 residues: CATSDLPSGGALGDTQYF. Written as DNA, the CDR3 is TGTGCCACCAGTGATTTGCCAAGCGGGGGGGCCCTCGGAGATACGCAGTATTTT.